What follows describes a single T cell receptor (beta chain). This entry comes from a study of blood T cell repertoires in COVID-19. The table came from immunoSEQ multiplex PCR; TCRdb's copy has only in-frame clones and leaves some out. The table has 350,000 to 400,000 clones, 85% to 90% seen once; the top ten hold 1.7%. The V segment lost 6 bases and the J segment 1 base; nucleotides outside the gene matches: 5. Germline-derived CDR1 and CDR2 are SNHLY and FYNNEI. The CDR3 length is 14 residues. The genes are TRBV2 and TRBJ1-1; the match to TRBD1 covers 7 bases. Sample: PBMCs or T cells enriched from blood (not recorded which). This clonotype was sampled from a woman under 40 who had recovered from COVID-19. Written as DNA, the CDR3 is TGTGCCAGCAGCGAGTGGACAGGGAACACTGAAGCTTTCTTT. It is translated as CASSEWTGNTEAFF. Filled out from reference TRBV2 and TRBJ1-1, the complete variable domain reads EPEVTQTPSHQVTQMGQEVILRCVPISNHLYFYWYRQILGQKVEFLVSFYNNEISEKSEIFDDQFSVERPDGSNFTLKIRSTKLEDSAMYFCASSEWTGNTEAFFGQGTRLTVV.